This T cell receptor beta chain was sequenced in a study of regulatory T cells in long-lasting Graves disease. In the study overall: For under 3 months, newly diagnosed Graves' patients had been taking antithyroid drugs.

On this clonotype: The antigen is unknown.

Germline values: CDR1 KGHSH, CDR2 LQKENI. CDR3 length equals 15 residues. V was trimmed by 3 bases and J by 7 bases, leaving 13 bases between them. Time point given: newly diagnosed GD, antithyroid drugs for less than 3 months. Extracted RNA from PBMCs served as the source of the TCR library. Findings of the study overall: The analysis examined peripheral blood only and excluded thyroid tissue. Reduced TCR diversity was observed in persistent Graves' patients versus newly diagnosed patients.

Libraries of TCR beta came from iRepertoire HTBI primers plus Arm-PCR of CDR3 regions. A single record per CDR3 protein comes from TCRdb applying MiXCR to the multiplex PCR reads. Of under 500,000 distinct CDR3 sequences listed, about a sixth are singletons. These same records also appear under a second study, on T cells in Graves' hyperthyroidism and ophthalmopathy. From that study: The HTBI set primed first-round TCR CDR3 RT-PCR.

The sequencing here drew on peripheral blood mononuclear cells (PBMCs), taken at new diagnosis, from a patient treated with antithyroid drugs. The gene calls are TRBV18 and TRBJ1-6, with D perhaps TRBD1 (5 bases). The sequence came from a woman aged 25-40 years with Graves disease. The CDR3 DNA follows: TGTGCCAGCTCACCCGAAACATGGGGGAATTCACCCCTCCACTTT. This sequence encodes CASSPETWGNSPLHF.